This T cell receptor beta chain is from a study of blood T cell repertoires in COVID-19. The wider study: The cDNA or gDNA used as material had been derived from T cells, B-cell-depleted T cells, or PBMCs.

Clones were sequenced by immunoSEQ multiplex PCR, and TCRdb holds only the in-frame ones, with some missing. The table lists fewer than 350,000 clones, about 85% of them singletons. Germline V CDR1 and CDR2: SGHRS, YFSETQ. V dropped 3 bases and J dropped 5; count of bases not matched to a gene: 7. The CDR3 spans 15 residues. This receptor was taken from a woman aged 50 to 60 who had recovered from COVID-19. The rearrangement joins TRBV5-1 to TRBJ2-5, with 10 bases identical to TRBD2. Sequenced sample: PBMCs or T cells enriched from blood (not recorded which). CDR3 amino acids: CASSSIGTSVETQYF. In DNA, the CDR3 is TGCGCCAGCAGCTCCATCGGGACTAGCGTTGAGACCCAGTACTTC.